Listed below are T cell receptor beta chains from one sample, sequenced in a study of blood T cell repertoires in COVID-19. TCRdb's copy holds only in-frame clones and misses some; the assay was immunoSEQ multiplex PCR. There are 200,000 to 300,000 clones in the sample; around 90% occur only once, and over 5% lies in the top ten. Sequencing used peripheral blood. Every receptor here comes from a woman aged 60 to 75 with COVID-19, enrolled during active disease. Each CDR3 is given with its conserved first and last residue. The D gene is left open where the match is weak. Not all rows give a size; the values are once, few, many and, for expanded clones, a class.

v_gene	abundance	d_gene	j_gene	CDR3aa	CDR3nt
TRBV6-5	.	.	TRBJ1-1	CATKRGGVNTEAFF	TGTGCCACAAAAAGGGGGGGAGTCAACACTGAAGCTTTCTTT
TRBV3-1/TRBV3-2	.	.	TRBJ1-3	CASSQGGLGNTIYF	TGTGCCAGCAGCCAAGGGGGCCTTGGAAACACCATATATTTT
TRBV19	.	TRBD2	TRBJ2-2	CASTPSGRGNTGELFF	TGTGCCAGTACCCCAAGCGGGAGAGGGAACACCGGGGAGCTGTTTTTT
TRBV24-1	.	.	TRBJ2-7	CATSDSLSEQYF	TGTGCCACCAGTGATTCTTTGAGCGAGCAGTACTTC
TRBV29-1	.	.	TRBJ2-7	CSILTGYEQYF	TGCAGCATCCTTACGGGCTACGAGCAGTACTTC
TRBV29-1	.	TRBD1	TRBJ1-2	CSVGDRGLWGYTF	TGCAGCGTTGGGGACAGGGGGCTGTGGGGCTACACCTTC
TRBV9	.	TRBD2	TRBJ2-1	CASSVGLADINEQFF	TGTGCCAGCAGCGTGGGCCTAGCGGACATCAATGAGCAGTTCTTC
TRBV18	.	.	TRBJ1-2	CASSPSGDYGYTF	TGTGCCAGCTCACCATCCGGGGATTATGGCTACACCTTC
TRBV27	.	.	TRBJ1-1	CASSLSPGANTEAFF	TGTGCCAGCAGTTTATCCCCAGGGGCGAACACTGAAGCTTTCTTT
TRBV9	.	TRBD1	TRBJ2-2	CASSVTGGSGELFF	TGTGCCAGCAGCGTAACAGGGGGGTCCGGGGAGCTGTTTTTT
TRBV11-2	.	.	TRBJ2-5	CASSPGLPGETQYF	TGTGCCAGCAGCCCGGGCCTCCCAGGGGAGACCCAGTACTTC
TRBV25-1	.	TRBD2	TRBJ2-2	CASSVSGTHTGELFF	TGTGCCAGCAGTGTTAGCGGGACCCACACCGGGGAGCTGTTTTTT
TRBV5-1	.	.	TRBJ1-1	CASSLYRVGDTEAFF	TGCGCCAGCAGCTTGTACAGGGTGGGGGACACTGAAGCTTTCTTT
TRBV2	.	.	TRBJ1-2	CASTPQLGYTF	TGTGCCAGCACACCGCAACTAGGCTACACCTTC
TRBV6-5	.	.	TRBJ1-1	CASTAGVNTEAFF	TGTGCCAGTACGGCAGGTGTGAACACTGAAGCTTTCTTT
TRBV19	.	TRBD2	TRBJ2-7	CASSIAFSGSYEQYF	TGTGCCAGTAGTATTGCTTTTAGCGGGAGCTACGAGCAGTACTTC
TRBV15	.	TRBD1	TRBJ1-2	CATSRDLGPGQGKNGYTF	TGTGCCACCAGCAGAGACCTTGGTCCGGGACAGGGAAAAAATGGCTACACCTTC
TRBV6-5	once	TRBD1	TRBJ1-2	CASSSGQGRGYTF	TGTGCCAGCAGTTCGGGACAGGGCCGCGGCTACACCTTC
TRBV19	.	.	TRBJ2-6	CASSATALSGANVLTF	TGTGCCAGTAGTGCCACTGCCCTCTCTGGGGCCAACGTCCTGACTTTC
TRBV5-1	.	.	TRBJ1-4	CASSSASSRGNEKLFF	TGCGCCAGCAGCTCGGCGTCGAGTCGGGGGAATGAAAAACTGTTTTTT
TRBV18	.	.	TRBJ1-6	CASSPSSSYNSPLHF	TGTGCCAGCTCACCAAGTAGCTCCTATAATTCACCCCTCCACTTT
TRBV5-4	.	.	TRBJ1-5	CASSPAAGQPQHF	TGTGCCAGCAGCCCCGCGGCGGGGCAGCCCCAGCATTTT
TRBV28	.	.	TRBJ1-1	CASSFLQGGITEAFF	TGTGCCAGCAGTTTCCTCCAGGGAGGAATCACTGAAGCTTTCTTT
TRBV18	.	TRBD2	TRBJ2-1	CASSPGLAGGLEQFF	TGTGCCAGCTCACCGGGACTAGCGGGAGGGCTTGAGCAGTTCTTC
TRBV7-2	.	.	TRBJ2-1	CASSRRKTGLAAYNEQFF	TGTGCCAGCAGCAGGAGGAAAACGGGTCTAGCAGCCTACAATGAGCAGTTCTTC
TRBV4-1	few	TRBD2	TRBJ2-7	CASSHSSGSYEQYF	TGCGCCAGCAGCCATTCTAGCGGGAGTTACGAGCAGTACTTC
TRBV4-3	.	.	TRBJ2-1	CASSQDSGGSYNEQFF	TGCGCCAGCAGCCAAGATTCCGGCGGCAGCTACAATGAGCAGTTCTTC
TRBV3-1/TRBV3-2	few	TRBD2	TRBJ2-1	CASSQERTSGSHEQFF	TGTGCCAGCAGCCAAGAGAGGACTAGCGGGAGCCATGAGCAGTTCTTC
TRBV12-3/TRBV12-4	.	.	TRBJ2-5	CASSFRRRETQYF	TGTGCCAGCAGTTTTCGGCGGCGGGAGACCCAGTACTTC
TRBV7-8	few	.	TRBJ1-1	CASSLKGDTEAFF	TGTGCCAGCAGCTTAAAAGGGGACACTGAAGCTTTCTTT
TRBV5-1	.	.	TRBJ2-2	CASSLGAGAGELFF	TGCGCCAGCAGCTTGGGCGCAGGGGCCGGGGAGCTGTTTTTT
TRBV4-2	.	TRBD2	TRBJ2-1	CASSQDSQRGYNEQFF	TGTGCCAGCAGCCAAGATTCCCAGCGGGGCTACAATGAGCAGTTCTTC
TRBV11-1	few	TRBD1	TRBJ1-1	CASSIITGTVNTEAFF	TGTGCCAGCAGCATAATAACCGGGACAGTGAACACTGAAGCTTTCTTT
TRBV11-2	.	.	TRBJ2-7	CASSGLLSYEQYF	TGTGCCAGCAGCGGACTTTTAAGCTACGAGCAGTACTTC
TRBV5-1	.	TRBD2	TRBJ2-1	CASSLQASGVNNEQFF	TGCGCCAGCAGCTTGCAAGCTAGCGGGGTAAACAATGAGCAGTTCTTC
TRBV28	once	.	TRBJ1-4	CASNHLRGGNEKLFF	TGTGCCAGCAATCACCTTCGGGGGGGCAATGAAAAACTGTTTTTT
TRBV18	.	.	TRBJ1-5	CASSSTGRGNQPQHF	TGTGCCAGCTCATCGACAGGTCGGGGCAATCAGCCCCAGCATTTT
TRBV27	.	TRBD1	TRBJ2-7	CASSFRDSSYEQYF	TGTGCCAGCAGTTTCCGGGACAGTTCCTACGAGCAGTACTTC
TRBV15	.	.	TRBJ2-2	CATSTRRGNTGELFF	TGTGCCACCAGCACAAGAAGGGGGAACACCGGGGAGCTGTTTTTT
TRBV30	.	TRBD1	TRBJ1-5	CAWSAGGRHQPQHF	TGTGCCTGGAGTGCAGGGGGTCGGCATCAGCCCCAGCATTTT
TRBV5-4	few	TRBD2	TRBJ2-2	CASSSPGLAGPNTGELFF	TGTGCCAGCAGCTCGCCCGGACTAGCGGGTCCGAACACCGGGGAGCTGTTTTTT
TRBV5-6	.	.	TRBJ1-1	CASSSRIVTEAFF	TGTGCCAGCAGCTCCCGAATAGTCACTGAAGCTTTCTTT
TRBV27	few	.	TRBJ1-1	CASSFLAQGRATEAFF	TGTGCCAGCAGTTTTCTTGCCCAGGGGCGAGCCACTGAAGCTTTCTTT
TRBV9	.	.	TRBJ2-2	CASSVVSHPNTGELFF	TGTGCCAGCAGCGTAGTTAGCCATCCGAACACCGGGGAGCTGTTTTTT
TRBV11-3	.	TRBD1	TRBJ2-1	CASSLDGRGGPLVSYNEQFF	TGTGCCAGCAGCTTAGATGGGAGAGGGGGCCCTTTGGTTTCCTACAATGAGCAGTTCTTC
TRBV5-5	.	TRBD2	TRBJ2-1	CASSLLAGSYNEQFF	TGTGCCAGCAGCCTACTAGCGGGGTCCTACAATGAGCAGTTCTTC